The T cell receptor beta chain described here comes from a study of shared clonotypes between healthy human individuals. General study findings and limits: Clonotype sharing among donors was expected to depend on sequencing depth. Memory subsets had estimated richness that was generally smaller than that of naive subsets.

As to this clone: Its antigen is not identified.

Germline V gene data show CDR1 as KGHSH and CDR2 as LQKENI. This CDR3 spans 16 amino acids. V shed 2 bases and J shed 6 bases, with 17 bases lying between them. Once extracted for a subset, genomic DNA was divided evenly among several immunoSEQ plates. Only in-frame clones appear in the TCRdb table, and some are missing; sequencing was by immunoSEQ multiplex PCR. Of more than 1.2 million clones in the sample, 98% to 99% were seen once. The sequence came from a man aged 30 to 39 in good health. The specimen was naive CD4+ T cells sorted from blood. As to subset: CD45RA+ positively selected. The gene calls are TRBV18 and TRBJ2-1; weak D call: TRBD2 (5 bases). The CDR3 sequence: CASSPIGVVGGNEQFF. The CDR3 nucleotides read TGTGCCAGCTCACCAATTGGGGTAGTAGGAGGCAATGAGCAGTTCTTC. Combining the CDR3 with reference TRBV18 and TRBJ2-1 gives the whole variable domain NAGVMQNPRHLVRRRGQEARLRCSPMKGHSHVYWYRQLPEEGLKFMVYLQKENIIDESGMPKERFSAEFPKEGPSILRIQQVVRGDSAAYFCASSPIGVVGGNEQFFGPGTRLTVL.